The present TCR beta chain was sequenced within a study of T cells in Graves' hyperthyroidism and ophthalmopathy. Study outcomes and limitations: Prediction of ophthalmopathy progression came a median approximately 7 months pre-onset.

Trimming took 3 bases from V and 10 from J; bases not matched to a gene: 6. The CDR3 covers 14 residues. Per the germline V gene, CDR1 is SGHTA and CDR2 is FQGTGA. Patients were excluded because of uncontrolled infection, other autoimmune disease, pregnancy or lactation. TCR beta CDR3 region amplification was performed from RNA transcripts. During a first-round RT-PCR of the TCR CDR3, the HTBI primer set was used. TCRdb itself ran the multiplex PCR reads through MiXCR, one entry per CDR3 protein. The data contain 490,000 or so distinct CDR3 sequences, over 45% of them singletons. This clonotype was counted a few times. Its antigen is as yet unknown.

Material for sequencing was peripheral blood or thyroid tissue (not recorded which). The gene calls are TRBV7-3 and TRBJ1-6, with 7 bases lining up with TRBD1. The source of this sequence is an adult woman with Graves' disease, either hyperthyroidism or ophthalmopathy (not recorded which). This CDR3 reads CASSFAGGDSPLHF. The CDR3, as DNA: TGTGCCAGCAGCTTCGCAGGGGGGGACTCACCCCTCCACTTT.